This TCR beta chain derives from a study of human T cells and chemical hapten exposure (dated by TCRdb to 2020 to 2022). For context, the study as a whole: For sensitization, 2% DPC in acetone was applied to a 2 cm by 2 cm area of upper inner arm skin. Patients additionally received weekly therapeutic DPC doses to the scalp throughout the approximately 24-week study period. Patch tests used Finn chambers with 0.01% DPC on the upper back, scored after 6 days by International Contact Dermatitis Research Group standards. Most of the patients in the cohort were female, and the cohort covered alopecia areata with under or over 50% scalp involvement, alopecia totalis and alopecia universalis. The libraries were sequenced as a pool, and the TCR yield per sample differed mostly because of small variations in library volumes within the pool. Peripheral blood TCR repertoire changes were tracked in vivo in alopecia patients during primary and secondary sensitization to the hapten diphenylcyclopropenone (DPC). Blood samples were taken from patients before sensitization (week 0) and at 2, 6 and about 24 weeks after DPC sensitization. About 28 alopecia patients gave blood for TCR sequencing at one to four time points (pre-sensitization, 2, 6 and 24 weeks). Study-wide conclusions, independent of this receptor: Alopecia, a presumed autoimmune disease, was present in all patients, so the immune response of the patients might differ from that of healthy individuals. Patch test score was positively correlated with the number of PT1 expanded TCRs, with significance at thresholds 8, 16 and 32 but not at 4. Repeated subsampling changed both the strength of the expansion versus patch-test correlation and the threshold at which that correlation became significant. No change with DPC sensitization was found in the number of TCRs above 1 in 1000 frequency, and no evidence of global repertoire structure alterations was found. Expanded TCRs formed significantly more large CDR3 similarity clusters than pre-sensitization or healthy control sets, consistent with antigen-driven responses.

As concerns this clonotype: Its specific antigen is unknown. Being one base from a much bigger clone, this may be a read error.

In the germline V gene, CDR1 corresponds to SGHRS and CDR2 to YFSETQ. Trimming removed 4 bases from V and 7 bases from J; the gene matches leave 8 bases unexplained. There are 15 amino acids in the CDR3, from cysteine to phenylalanine inclusive. Left in the record is the CDR3 DNA by itself, 45 bases read in frame from the first base. Libraries came from RACE. These reads were obtained on a NextSeq 500. During library preparation, unique molecular identifiers were attached to individual cDNA molecules so that TCRs could be counted in a quantitative, reproducible way. From each blood RNA sample, both TCR alpha and TCR beta chains were sequenced. The paper's data handling went like this. A median of around 100,000 TCRs per sample was observed, with a range of about 20,000 to 750,000. The Decombinator software suite was used to annotate V, J and CDR3 in the TCR reads. For the PS versus PT1 abundance plots, all samples were subsampled to the same number of TCRs (28,000). Expanded TCRs were defined as absent before sensitization and observed at least eight times at the 2-week time point. TCRdb reanalyzed the raw reads on its own, using fastp at Q25 for trimming and MiXCR for clone calling, and kept in-frame beta chains. Rows matching on CDR3 protein sequence are summarized as one entry with the most common DNA and genes. The V and J calls and clone size are TCRdb's, not the authors'. Recorded for this sample are about 140,000 distinct CDR3 sequences; about 11% of them occurred a single time. 1.1% to 1.5% of the sample is in the top ten clones.

The time point label corresponds to: patch test 2, 6 weeks after DPC sensitization. The sample's treatment or condition label is to be understood as: therapeutic diphenylcyclopropenone sensitization with weekly scalp DPC. At every patch-test visit, the blood draw took place before the patch test was put on. Patients were eligible if aged 18 to 70, diagnosed with alopecia and judged suitable for DPC therapy, and pregnant patients were excluded. Unfractionated whole blood was collected in Tempus Blood RNA tubes, and total RNA was extracted from that blood. The clonotype originates from a woman between 45 and 65 years old with alopecia areata. Some clones in this sample may be carry-over from other donors' samples. The sequenced sample was whole blood, obtained in connection with sensitization to the hapten diphenylcyclopropenone (DPC). The chain joins TRBV5-1 to TRBJ1-4; 9 middle bases align to TRBD1. Here is the DNA: TGCGCCAGCAGCGATGGGAGGACAGGGGTTGAAAAACTGTTTTTT. Translated, it reads CASSDGRTGVEKLFF.